Listed below are T cell receptor beta chains from one sample, sequenced in a study of blood T cell repertoires in COVID-19. Sequencing used immunoSEQ multiplex PCR; TCRdb keeps in-frame clones, though not all of them. The profile shows about 140,000 clones, 85% to 90% of them singletons. The material sequenced was peripheral blood. The receptor source for this set is a woman aged 80 or older with acute or convalescent COVID-19. Each CDR3 is given with its conserved first and last residue. D genes are given only for firm matches. Size tells how often a clone was seen (once, few, many) or the class of an expanded clone, and some rows leave it out.

V gene: TRBV5-1; clone size: once; D gene: .; J gene: TRBJ1-2; CDR3 DNA: TGCGCCAGCAGCTTCTACCGGGATTCGGGCGGCTACACCTTC; CDR3 protein: CASSFYRDSGGYTF
V gene: TRBV15; clone size: .; D gene: TRBD1; J gene: TRBJ1-5; CDR3 DNA: TGTGCCACCAGCACCCCCCAGGGACAGTACTATAGCAATCAGCCCCAGCATTTT; CDR3 protein: CATSTPQGQYYSNQPQHF
V gene: TRBV18; clone size: .; D gene: .; J gene: TRBJ1-2; CDR3 DNA: TGTGCCAGCTCACCACAGTCGGCAGGGGCCTATGGCTACACCTTC; CDR3 protein: CASSPQSAGAYGYTF
V gene: TRBV7-9; clone size: .; D gene: .; J gene: TRBJ2-5; CDR3 DNA: TGTGCCAGCAGCTTCTCGACAGGAGAACTCCAAGAGACCCAGTACTTC; CDR3 protein: CASSFSTGELQETQYF
V gene: TRBV7-6; clone size: .; D gene: .; J gene: TRBJ1-1; CDR3 DNA: TGTGCCAGCAGCACAGGGCGGAACACTGAAGCTTTCTTT; CDR3 protein: CASSTGRNTEAFF
V gene: TRBV2; clone size: .; D gene: .; J gene: TRBJ1-1; CDR3 DNA: TGTGCCAGCAGGCGACAGGCAGGGACTGAAGCTTTCTTT; CDR3 protein: CASRRQAGTEAFF
V gene: TRBV30; clone size: .; D gene: .; J gene: TRBJ1-3; CDR3 DNA: TGTGCCTGGAGTTTCAGGGGAAACACCATATATTTT; CDR3 protein: CAWSFRGNTIYF
V gene: TRBV11-2; clone size: .; D gene: TRBD1; J gene: TRBJ1-2; CDR3 DNA: TGTGCCAGCAGCCTGGGACAGAACTATGGCTACACCTTC; CDR3 protein: CASSLGQNYGYTF
V gene: TRBV6-6; clone size: .; D gene: .; J gene: TRBJ1-2; CDR3 DNA: TGTGCCAGCCGCGACGGGACACTGTATGGCTACACCTTC; CDR3 protein: CASRDGTLYGYTF
V gene: TRBV2; clone size: .; D gene: .; J gene: TRBJ2-5; CDR3 DNA: TGTGCCAGCAGCGAGACGCCTAGGGGGTCCAAGGGAACCCAGTACTTC; CDR3 protein: CASSETPRGSKGTQYF
V gene: TRBV9; clone size: .; D gene: .; J gene: TRBJ2-1; CDR3 DNA: TGTGCCAGCAGCGGACCCAGGGTTCAGCAGTTCTTC; CDR3 protein: CASSGPRVQQFF
V gene: TRBV7-9; clone size: .; D gene: TRBD1; J gene: TRBJ1-2; CDR3 DNA: TGTGCCAGCAGCATAGGGACAGGGGACGGCTACACCTTC; CDR3 protein: CASSIGTGDGYTF
V gene: TRBV6-1; clone size: .; D gene: .; J gene: TRBJ1-4; CDR3 DNA: TGTGCCAGCAGTGATCCCCCGCGGGAAAAACTGTTTTTT; CDR3 protein: CASSDPPREKLFF
V gene: TRBV11-1; clone size: .; D gene: TRBD1; J gene: TRBJ1-2; CDR3 DNA: TGTGCCAGCAGCTCGGGACAGGGTACCTATGGCTACACCTTC; CDR3 protein: CASSSGQGTYGYTF
V gene: TRBV5-1; clone size: .; D gene: .; J gene: TRBJ2-2; CDR3 DNA: TGCGCCAGCAGCTTGGATACTAGCAAAGGCGGGGAGCTGTTTTTT; CDR3 protein: CASSLDTSKGGELFF
V gene: TRBV29-1; clone size: .; D gene: .; J gene: TRBJ1-1; CDR3 DNA: TGCAGCTCCGACGGGGGGGCGGGTACTGAAGCTTTCTTT; CDR3 protein: CSSDGGAGTEAFF
V gene: TRBV9; clone size: .; D gene: .; J gene: TRBJ2-1; CDR3 DNA: TGTGCCAGCAGCGTAGAGGGGACACCATACAATGAGCAGTTCTTC; CDR3 protein: CASSVEGTPYNEQFF
V gene: TRBV5-1; clone size: .; D gene: TRBD1; J gene: TRBJ1-1; CDR3 DNA: TGCGCCAGCAGCCACCTCCCGGGACAGGGGCGGAACACTGAAGCTTTCTTT; CDR3 protein: CASSHLPGQGRNTEAFF
V gene: TRBV6-5; clone size: .; D gene: .; J gene: TRBJ1-3; CDR3 DNA: TGTGCCAGCTATAAGCCGAGCTCTGGAAACACCATATATTTT; CDR3 protein: CASYKPSSGNTIYF
V gene: TRBV7-9; clone size: .; D gene: TRBD1; J gene: TRBJ1-1; CDR3 DNA: TGTGCCAGCAGCTTAGTTGGCAGGGGGTACACTGAAGCTTTCTTT; CDR3 protein: CASSLVGRGYTEAFF
V gene: TRBV9; clone size: .; D gene: TRBD1; J gene: TRBJ1-4; CDR3 DNA: TGTGCCAGCAGCGTAGCAGGGGGCGGTGAAAAACTGTTTTTT; CDR3 protein: CASSVAGGGEKLFF
V gene: TRBV6-5; clone size: .; D gene: .; J gene: TRBJ1-3; CDR3 DNA: TGTGCCAGCTCGCCCGGGAGACCTGTGAACACCATATATTTT; CDR3 protein: CASSPGRPVNTIYF
V gene: TRBV6-1; clone size: .; D gene: TRBD1; J gene: TRBJ1-1; CDR3 DNA: TGTGCCAGCAGTGACGGACAGGGGCCGAACACTGAAGCTTTCTTT; CDR3 protein: CASSDGQGPNTEAFF
V gene: TRBV6-5; clone size: .; D gene: .; J gene: TRBJ1-1; CDR3 DNA: TGTGCCAGCACTCCTCCGGGGAACACTGAAGCTTTCTTT; CDR3 protein: CASTPPGNTEAFF
V gene: TRBV29-1; clone size: .; D gene: TRBD1; J gene: TRBJ1-2; CDR3 DNA: TGCAGCGTTGGGTTTTCCCGGGACAGCAACCATGGCTACACCTTC; CDR3 protein: CSVGFSRDSNHGYTF
V gene: TRBV2; clone size: .; D gene: .; J gene: TRBJ1-4; CDR3 DNA: TGTGCCAGCAGTGAAGCTGTGGGCAGTTCACTGTTTTTT; CDR3 protein: CASSEAVGSSLFF
V gene: TRBV5-1; clone size: .; D gene: TRBD1; J gene: TRBJ1-1; CDR3 DNA: TGCGCCAGCAGCTTGGACAGGGGGCGCGCTGAAGCTTTCTTT; CDR3 protein: CASSLDRGRAEAFF
V gene: TRBV27; clone size: few; D gene: TRBD1; J gene: TRBJ2-2; CDR3 DNA: TGTGCCAGCAGTTTGGGACAGGGGCCCCCCGGGGAGCTGTTTTTT; CDR3 protein: CASSLGQGPPGELFF
V gene: TRBV30; clone size: .; D gene: TRBD1; J gene: TRBJ1-3; CDR3 DNA: TGTGCCTGGGGACAGGGGTTCGGCACCATATATTTT; CDR3 protein: CAWGQGFGTIYF
V gene: TRBV18; clone size: .; D gene: TRBD1; J gene: TRBJ2-3; CDR3 DNA: TGTGCCAGCTCAAGCACTCACAGGGGGACAGATACGCAGTATTTT; CDR3 protein: CASSSTHRGTDTQYF
V gene: TRBV7-9; clone size: .; D gene: .; J gene: TRBJ1-1; CDR3 DNA: TGTGCCAGCAGCGATGGGCAGATCACCCTCAACCCTGAAGCTTTCTTT; CDR3 protein: CASSDGQITLNPEAFF
V gene: TRBV27; clone size: few; D gene: .; J gene: TRBJ1-5; CDR3 DNA: TGTGCCAGCAGAACTACAGGGAAGGGACAGCCCCAGCATTTT; CDR3 protein: CASRTTGKGQPQHF
V gene: TRBV19; clone size: .; D gene: .; J gene: TRBJ1-1; CDR3 DNA: TGTGCCAGTAGGTATGAGGGTAGCAGGAGGGAAGCTTTCTTT; CDR3 protein: CASRYEGSRREAFF
V gene: TRBV6-5; clone size: .; D gene: TRBD1; J gene: TRBJ1-2; CDR3 DNA: TGTGCCAGCAACAGGGACAGGTTTGGTTATGGCTACACCTTC; CDR3 protein: CASNRDRFGYGYTF
V gene: TRBV10-1; clone size: .; D gene: .; J gene: TRBJ2-1; CDR3 DNA: TGCGCCAGCAGTGAGTCGATCAGCGTGAATGAGCAGTTCTTC; CDR3 protein: CASSESISVNEQFF
V gene: TRBV7-3; clone size: .; D gene: TRBD2; J gene: TRBJ2-5; CDR3 DNA: TGTGCCAGCAGCCGGGAAGCGGGGGGAAGAGAGACCCAGTACTTC; CDR3 protein: CASSREAGGRETQYF
V gene: TRBV6-5; clone size: once; D gene: TRBD1; J gene: TRBJ1-4; CDR3 DNA: TGTGCCAGCAGTTCTGGCAGGGGGTGGACTAATGAAAAACTGTTTTTT; CDR3 protein: CASSSGRGWTNEKLFF